These 27 T cell receptor beta chains came from one sample sequenced in a study of shared clonotypes between healthy human individuals. The data were produced by immunoSEQ multiplex PCR, yet TCRdb's version contains in-frame clones alone and is incomplete. The sample includes about 590,000 clones, 95% of them seen just once. Cells designated naive CD8 were CD45RO-negative and were positively selected for CCR7, with terminally differentiated effector memory CD45RA+ cells excluded. The sequenced sample consisted of naive CD8+ T cells sorted from blood. Receptor source: a woman in her thirties in good health.

This rearrangement joins TRBV11-2 to TRBJ2-5, with D maybe TRBD2 (5 bases). The end of the DNA fits TRBJ2-7 better, so the J call may be wrong. The CDR3 has 14 residues. The germline V gene encodes CDR1 SGHAT and CDR2 FQNNGV. The CDR3 sequence is CASSSPGGDYEQYF. The CDR3 region has the DNA TGTGCCAGCAGCTCACCAGGAGGCGATTACGAGCAGTACTTC.

The V gene is TRBV9, the J gene TRBJ2-4, with TRBD2 matching 8 bases. The CDR3 spans 17 residues. After removal of 0 bases from V and 6 bases from J, the junction contained 11 bases not matched to a gene. Germline values: CDR1 SGDLS, CDR2 YYNGEE. CDR3 sequence (DNA): TGTGCCAGCAGCGTAGGGCACGGGAGGGGAAAGGGAAACATTCAGTACTTC. As protein: CASSVGHGRGKGNIQYF.

V usage is TRBV4-1 and J usage is TRBJ2-5, with D tentatively TRBD1 or TRBD2 (5 bases each). The assigned J gene may be wrong: the sequence end matches TRBJ2-7 better. CDR3 length: 14 residues. Per the germline V gene, CDR1 is MGHRA and CDR2 is YSYEKL. CDR3 in DNA: TGCGCCAGCAGCCAAGGGGCAGGGACGTACGAGCAGTACTTC. This translates into CASSQGAGTYEQYF.

The chain is built from TRBV19 and TRBJ2-2; no clear D. V dropped 6 bases and J dropped 9 bases, with 8 bases sitting between them. CDR1 and CDR2 from the germline V gene are LNHDA and SQIVND (reference sequence). The length of the CDR3 is 11 residues. The CDR3 nucleotides are TGTGCCAGTAGGGCCCCCCGGGAGCTGTTTTTT. Encoded protein: CASRAPRELFF.

This clone showed up just once. The V and J genes are TRBV5-1 and TRBJ2-3; 12 bases are a match to TRBD2. Germline CDR1 reads SGHRS; CDR2 reads YFSETQ. The CDR3 has 15 residues. J was trimmed by 3 bases and V by 5 bases; bases with no gene match: 4. This CDR3 reads CASRVGTSGTDTQYF. The CDR3 DNA reads TGCGCCAGCAGAGTCGGGACTAGCGGGACAGATACGCAGTATTTT.

V usage is TRBV5-6 and J usage is TRBJ2-2; 9 bases align to TRBD2. V was clipped by 0 bases and J by 5 bases; unmatched bases: 5. Germline assignment: CDR1 SGHDT and CDR2 YYEEEE. The CDR3 has 16 residues. The CDR3 DNA follows: TGTGCCAGCAGCTTGGGAGCGGGAGGTCCGACCGGGGAGCTGTTTTTT. Protein: CASSLGAGGPTGELFF.

The rearrangement uses TRBV15 and TRBJ2-1, with D perhaps matching TRBD2 (5 bases). Germline values: CDR1 LNHNV, CDR2 YYDKDF (reference sequence). Trimming pared 3 bases from V and 0 bases from J, leaving 12 bases between. This CDR3 contains 16 residues. In DNA form, the CDR3 reads TGTGCCACCAGCAGCCGGCGGGTAAGCTCCTACAATGAGCAGTTCTTC. Its protein product is CATSSRRVSSYNEQFF.

The V and J genes are TRBV27 and TRBJ1-1, with a tentative D call TRBD1 (6 bases). The CDR3 extends over 14 amino acids. CDR1 and CDR2 (germline): MNHEY, SMNVEV (reference sequence). Trimming stripped 6 bases from V and 3 bases from J, with 14 bases between. CDR3 coding DNA: TGTGCCAGCAGGAGACCCGAGGGGGACACTGAAGCTTTCTTT. It encodes CASRRPEGDTEAFF.

The chain is built from TRBV6-1 and TRBJ2-1, with D maybe TRBD2 (6 bases). Germline CDR1 reads MNHNS; CDR2 reads SASEGT. Trimming cost V 1 base and J 7 bases, with 11 bases left between them. This CDR3 has 14 residues. The CDR3 bases are TGTGCCAGCAGTGAAGTGGGGGGACGAAATGAGCAGTTCTTC. This encodes CASSEVGGRNEQFF.

Concerning this clone itself: The same CDR3 also results from other DNA sequences found in this sample. As DNA, the CDR3 is TGTGCCAGCAGCCTAGCGGGAGGGGAGACCCAGTACTTC. It is translated as CASSLAGGETQYF. The chain joins TRBV28 to TRBJ2-5; 12 nucleotides agree with TRBD2. The trim removed 6 bases at V and 5 bases at J, leaving 1 base unmatched. CDR3 length equals 13 residues. Germline V gene sequence: CDR1 MDHEN, CDR2 SYDVKM.

This chain connects TRBV5-6 to TRBJ2-1; D is possibly TRBD1 (5 bases). Germline CDR1 reads SGHDT; CDR2 reads YYEEEE. Trimming removed 4 bases at V and 3 bases at J, with 8 bases between. The CDR3 is made up of 13 amino acids. Here the CDR3 DNA reads TGTGCCAGCAGCGAGGACATCTACAATGAGCAGTTCTTC. It encodes CASSEDIYNEQFF.

This clone has only one observation. The V and J genes are TRBV7-9 and TRBJ1-2, with D perhaps matching TRBD1 (6 bases). In germline, CDR1 is SEHNR, CDR2 FQNEAQ (reference sequence). V lost 5 bases and J 3 bases, leaving 13 bases between the germline ends. The CDR3 length is 14 residues. DNA for the CDR3: TGTGCCAGCAGCCTAGAGGACAGATACTATGGCTACACCTTC. As protein: CASSLEDRYYGYTF.

The chain uses TRBV29-1 and TRBJ2-2; 7 bases are a match to TRBD1. The V and J ends lost 6 bases and 4 bases, in that order; junction bases with no gene match: 2. Germline V CDR1 and CDR2: SQVTM, ANQGSEA. The CDR3 is 12 amino acids. The CDR3 bases are TGCAGCGTGTGGACAGGCACCGGGGAGCTGTTTTTT. Its translation is CSVWTGTGELFF.

The chain carries TRBV5-4 and TRBJ1-3; weak D call: TRBD1 (5 bases). The CDR3 is 14 residues long. The V end was cut by 0 bases, the J end by 4 bases, with 8 bases between. Germline V CDR1 and CDR2: SGHNT, YYREEE (reference sequence). The CDR3 here is CASSLAGTGNTIYF. Here the CDR3 DNA reads TGTGCCAGCAGCTTGGCCGGGACGGGAAACACCATATATTTT.

The chain combines TRBV5-6 with TRBJ1-1; TRBD1 might be the D (6 bases). V dropped 3 bases and J dropped 3 bases, with 12 bases sitting between them. The CDR3 has 14 residues. The germline CDR1 and CDR2 sequences are SGHDT and YYEEEE. CDR3 sequence: CASSWGHFDTEAFF. As DNA, the CDR3 is TGTGCCAGCAGCTGGGGACACTTCGACACTGAAGCTTTCTTT.

This clone has only one observation. The CDR3 DNA reads TGTGCCAGCAAGGGGCAGATGAACACTGAAGCTTTCTTT. Amino acid sequence: CASKGQMNTEAFF. The rearrangement links TRBV28 to TRBJ1-1; a weak D match, TRBD1 (5 bases). The CDR3 spans 13 residues. CDR1 MDHEN and CDR2 SYDVKM come from the germline V gene. The ends were cut back, 7 bases at V and 0 bases at J, with 9 bases in the middle.

About this clone: Other DNA sequences of this sample code for an identical CDR3. The chain has TRBV27 and TRBJ1-2; 10 nucleotides align to TRBD1. Losses at the gene ends were 4 bases for V and 5 bases for J; bases not matched to a gene: 1. CDR3 size: 13 residues. The germline CDR1 and CDR2 sequences are MNHEY and SMNVEV (reference sequence). In nucleotides, the CDR3 is TGTGCCAGCAGTTCGGGACAGGGGTATGGCTACACCTTC. Translating gives CASSSGQGYGYTF.

The rearrangement joins TRBV9 to TRBJ2-2, with a weak D call TRBD2 (6 bases). The CDR3 spans 16 residues. Germline V gene data show CDR1 as SGDLS and CDR2 as YYNGEE. V was trimmed by 0 bases and J by 3 bases, leaving 12 bases between them. CDR3: CASSVDPSVYTGELFF. In nucleotides, the CDR3 is TGTGCCAGCAGCGTAGATCCTAGCGTGTACACCGGGGAGCTGTTTTTT.

This rearrangement joins TRBV9 to TRBJ2-3; TRBD1 aligns across 8 bases. Trimming took 3 bases from V and 3 from J; bases not matched to a gene: 9. From germline, CDR1 is SGDLS and CDR2 YYNGEE. This CDR3 is built from 16 residues. The CDR3 DNA reads TGTGCCAGCAGCGAACAGGGGGAGAGGATGACAGATACGCAGTATTTT. Protein product: CASSEQGERMTDTQYF.

In DNA form, the CDR3 reads TGTGCCAGCAGTGGAAGACAGAGGGGATCCTTGTTTGGCTATGGCTACACCTTC. Its translation: CASSGRQRGSLFGYGYTF. The chain has TRBV6-1 and TRBJ1-2; D might be TRBD1 (5 bases). Trimming pared 4 bases from V and 4 bases from J, leaving 25 bases between. This CDR3 is 18 amino acids long. Germline assignment: CDR1 MNHNS and CDR2 SASEGT.

This clone was seen only once. The V call is TRBV11-2, the J call TRBJ2-5, with TRBD2 matching over 7 bases. This CDR3 comprises 13 residues. V was pared by 0 bases and J by 11 bases, with 6 bases of the junction left unmatched. Germline V gene data show CDR1 as SGHAT and CDR2 as FQNNGV. The CDR3 protein is CASSLDHAGEQYF. The DNA for the CDR3 is TGTGCCAGCAGCTTAGATCACGCGGGGGAGCAGTACTTC.

CDR3: CAWSVQGGQPQHF. As DNA, the CDR3 is TGTGCCTGGAGTGTACAGGGTGGTCAGCCCCAGCATTTT. This chain connects TRBV30 to TRBJ1-5; D perhaps matches TRBD1 (6 bases). This CDR3 spans 13 amino acids. Germline V gene lookup returns CDR1 GTSNPN and CDR2 SVGIG (reference sequence). V gave up 0 bases and J gave up 6 bases, with 9 bases separating them.

The chain uses TRBV6-6 and TRBJ2-7; D gene uncertain. V lost 6 bases, J lost 4 bases, and 13 bases lay in between. The CDR3 length is 13 residues. Germline assignment: CDR1 MNHNY and CDR2 SVGAGI (reference sequence). The CDR3 bases are TGTGCCAGCAGCTCTGAGGAAGAGTACGAGCAGTACTTC. It encodes CASSSEEEYEQYF.

This chain connects TRBV7-9 to TRBJ1-1; a possible D gene is TRBD1 (5 bases). Deletions cut 1 base from V and 2 bases from J, with 11 bases between. CDR1 and CDR2 (germline): SEHNR, FQNEAQ (reference sequence). The CDR3 covers 15 residues. The CDR3, as DNA: TGTGCCAGCAGCTTAGTTGACAGAGGCAACACTGAAGCTTTCTTT. Translated, it gives CASSLVDRGNTEAFF.

The rearrangement joins TRBV7-9 to TRBJ2-7, with 10 bases lining up with TRBD2. Looked up from germline, CDR1 is SEHNR and CDR2 is FQNEAQ (reference sequence). The CDR3 covers 14 residues. V trimming: 4 bases; J trimming: 4 bases; junction bases outside the gene matches: 4. The CDR3 DNA reads as TGTGCCAGCAGCTCCGGGACTAGCGAGTACGAGCAGTACTTC. Translation: CASSSGTSEYEQYF.

V is TRBV20-1 and J is TRBJ2-7; D uncertain. The germline V gene has CDR1 DFQATT and CDR2 SNEGSKA (reference sequence). There are 11 residues in the CDR3. The germline V and J ends were trimmed by 3 bases and 7 bases, with 10 bases remaining between them. CDR3 in amino acids: CSASPSWEQYF. As DNA, the CDR3 is TGCAGTGCTAGCCCGAGTTGGGAGCAGTACTTC.

The CDR3 is CASSEIQGYVETQYF. The CDR3 region has the DNA TGTGCCAGCAGTGAAATACAGGGGTATGTTGAGACCCAGTACTTC. The chain couples TRBV25-1 to TRBJ2-5; 7 positions agree with TRBD1. The CDR3 is 15 residues long. The germline V gene has CDR1 MGHDK and CDR2 SYGVNS. The junction had 8 bases not matched to a gene; V was cut back by 2 bases and J by 5 bases.